A single sample is the source of the 5 T cell receptor beta chains below, sequenced in a study of T cells in women clearing cervical HPV infection. The protocol was immunoSEQ multiplex PCR, while the TCRdb copy is restricted to in-frame clones and leaves out a portion. The table lists fewer than 35,000 clones, with more than 4% in the top ten. Sequencing was carried out using blood buffy coat. Source of these receptors: a woman aged 18 to 75 with a cervical HPV16 infection that either progressed to CIN3+ or cleared (not recorded which).

Worth noting for this clone: The read falls 3 residues short of the CDR3 end, and the missing part is taken from the germline J gene. The chain carries TRBV5-1 and TRBJ2-1, with a weak D call TRBD1 (5 bases). The CDR3 is made up of 16 amino acids. CDR1 and CDR2 from the germline V gene are SGHRS and YFSETQ. V lost 0 bases and J 5 bases, leaving 15 bases between the germline ends. The CDR3 DNA, read in part, is TGCGCCAGCAGCTTGGCTACAGGTGGCCCCAACAATGAG. This sequence encodes CASSLATGGPNNE. The entire CDR3 protein is CASSLATGGPNNEQFF.

About this clone itself: The read terminates 3 residues before the CDR3 end, so the remaining end is supplied by the germline J gene. J is TRBJ1-6 and V is TRBV9; possible D gene TRBD1, 6 bases. The length of the CDR3 is 15 residues. CDR1 is SGDLS, CDR2 YYNGEE, per germline. V gave up 0 bases and J gave up 6 bases, with 10 bases separating them. The DNA read from the CDR3 is TGTGCCAGCAGCGTAGGTGGGGGCGCTAATTCACCC. The encoded protein is CASSVGGGANSP. The entire CDR3 reads CASSVGGGANSPLHF.

To note about this clone: The missing CDR3 end, 3 residues past where the read stops, is filled in from the germline J gene. The chain has TRBV7-2 and TRBJ2-5; 7 bases are a match to TRBD1. V lost 5 bases, J lost 5 bases, and 5 bases stayed unmatched. This CDR3 comprises 13 residues. The germline V gene encodes CDR1 SGHTA and CDR2 FQGNSA. CDR3 DNA (partial): TGTGCCAGCAGCCCTGGGACAGTGGAGACC. This sequence encodes CASSPGTVET. The complete CDR3 reads CASSPGTVETQYF.

Points on this clone: Read data end 3 residues before the CDR3 end; the end is taken from the germline J gene. The chain couples TRBV7-9 to TRBJ1-2; D may be TRBD1 (5 bases). Germline CDR1 SEHNR, CDR2 FQNEAQ (reference sequence). The CDR3 runs 14 residues. CDR3 protein: CASSFSGGNYDYTF. The sequenced part of the CDR3 DNA is TGTGCCAGCAGCTTCAGCGGGGGGAACTACGAC.

A word on this clone: The read terminates 3 residues ahead of where the CDR3 ends, so the germline J gene completes it. The chain couples TRBV19 to TRBJ1-2; D possibly corresponds to TRBD1 (5 bases). CDR3 length: 13 amino acids. Per the germline V gene, CDR1 is LNHDA and CDR2 is SQIVND (reference sequence). Incomplete CDR3 DNA: TGTGCCAGTAGTAGGGACGGGGGATACGAC. Translated: CASSRDGGYD. The entire CDR3 sequence reads CASSRDGGYDYTF.